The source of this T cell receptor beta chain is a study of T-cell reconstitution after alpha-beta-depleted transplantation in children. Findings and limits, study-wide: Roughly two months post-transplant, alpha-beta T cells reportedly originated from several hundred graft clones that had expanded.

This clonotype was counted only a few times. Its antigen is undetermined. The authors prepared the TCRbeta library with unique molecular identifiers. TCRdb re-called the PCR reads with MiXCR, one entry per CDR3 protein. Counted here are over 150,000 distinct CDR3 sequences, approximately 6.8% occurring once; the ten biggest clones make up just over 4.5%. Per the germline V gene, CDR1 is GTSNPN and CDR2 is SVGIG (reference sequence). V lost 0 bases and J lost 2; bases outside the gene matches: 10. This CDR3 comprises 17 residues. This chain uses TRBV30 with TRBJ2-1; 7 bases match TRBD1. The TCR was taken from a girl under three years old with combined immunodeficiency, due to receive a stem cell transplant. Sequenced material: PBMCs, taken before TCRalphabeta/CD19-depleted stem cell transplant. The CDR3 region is CAWSVHWDSLTYNEQFF. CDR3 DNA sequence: TGTGCCTGGAGTGTACATTGGGACAGCCTTACCTACAATGAGCAGTTCTTC.